The present T cell receptor beta chain was sequenced within a study of human CD8 memory T cell subsets. Study-wide findings and caveats: Estimation by Chao1 suggested that stem-like memory T cells had more diversity than did precursor exhausted T cells.

Turning to this clonotype: Its antigen is as yet unknown.

UMI-labeled 5' RACE produced the TCR beta libraries. TCRdb processed the 5' RACE reads again and assigns one entry to each CDR3 protein, with no DNA. The sample features some 7,000 distinct CDR3 sequences, with more than 20% in its top ten. With exhausted-like traits, TPEX cells were early memory CD8+ T cells that were CCR7+ PD-1+ TIGIT+. By negative magnetic separation, total CD8+ T cells were enriched. RNA was obtained from duplicate vials of roughly 150,000 sorted CD8+ T cells per subset. Germline loops: CDR1 MGHRA, CDR2 YSYEKL. CDR3 length: 15 amino acids. The chain combines TRBV4-1 with TRBJ2-1; TCRdb's D call of TRBD1 is untestable without DNA. The sample taken for sequencing was CD8+ T cells from PBMCs. The sequence was obtained from a human donor in good health. CDR3 amino acids: CASSPGTGGRNEQFF.